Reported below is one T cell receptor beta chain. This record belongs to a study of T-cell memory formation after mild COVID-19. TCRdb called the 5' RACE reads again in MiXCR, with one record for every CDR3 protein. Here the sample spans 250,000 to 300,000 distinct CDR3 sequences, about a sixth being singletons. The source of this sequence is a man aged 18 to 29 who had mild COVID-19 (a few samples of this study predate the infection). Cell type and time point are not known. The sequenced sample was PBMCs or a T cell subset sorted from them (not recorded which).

This chain's CDR3 is CASSGDPNTGELFF. The CDR3 DNA is TGTGCCAGCAGCGGCGACCCAAACACCGGGGAGCTGTTTTTT. The chain recombines TRBV9 with TRBJ2-2; D is unresolved. V gave up 3 bases and J gave up 2 bases, with 8 bases separating them. CDR3 size: 14 residues. CDR1 is SGDLS, CDR2 YYNGEE, per germline. The whole variable domain, remainder taken from reference TRBV9 and TRBJ2-2, is DSGVTQTPKHLITATGQRVTLRCSPRSGDLSVYWYQQSLDQGLQFLIQYYNGEERAKGNILERFSAQQFPDLHSELNLSSLELGDSALYFCASSGDPNTGELFFGEGSRLTVL.